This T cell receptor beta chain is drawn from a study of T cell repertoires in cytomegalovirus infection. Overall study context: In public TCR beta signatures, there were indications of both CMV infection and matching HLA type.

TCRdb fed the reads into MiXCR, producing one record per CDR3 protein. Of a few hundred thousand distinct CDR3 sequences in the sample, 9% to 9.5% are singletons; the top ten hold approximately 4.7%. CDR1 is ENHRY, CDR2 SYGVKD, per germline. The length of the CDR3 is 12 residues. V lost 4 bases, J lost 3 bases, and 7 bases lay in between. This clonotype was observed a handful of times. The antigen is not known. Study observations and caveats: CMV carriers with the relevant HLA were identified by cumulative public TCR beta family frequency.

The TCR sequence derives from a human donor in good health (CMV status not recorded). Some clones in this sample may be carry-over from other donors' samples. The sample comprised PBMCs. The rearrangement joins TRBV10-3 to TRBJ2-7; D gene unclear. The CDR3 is CAISGIGYEQYF. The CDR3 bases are TGTGCCATCAGTGGGATAGGCTACGAGCAGTACTTC.